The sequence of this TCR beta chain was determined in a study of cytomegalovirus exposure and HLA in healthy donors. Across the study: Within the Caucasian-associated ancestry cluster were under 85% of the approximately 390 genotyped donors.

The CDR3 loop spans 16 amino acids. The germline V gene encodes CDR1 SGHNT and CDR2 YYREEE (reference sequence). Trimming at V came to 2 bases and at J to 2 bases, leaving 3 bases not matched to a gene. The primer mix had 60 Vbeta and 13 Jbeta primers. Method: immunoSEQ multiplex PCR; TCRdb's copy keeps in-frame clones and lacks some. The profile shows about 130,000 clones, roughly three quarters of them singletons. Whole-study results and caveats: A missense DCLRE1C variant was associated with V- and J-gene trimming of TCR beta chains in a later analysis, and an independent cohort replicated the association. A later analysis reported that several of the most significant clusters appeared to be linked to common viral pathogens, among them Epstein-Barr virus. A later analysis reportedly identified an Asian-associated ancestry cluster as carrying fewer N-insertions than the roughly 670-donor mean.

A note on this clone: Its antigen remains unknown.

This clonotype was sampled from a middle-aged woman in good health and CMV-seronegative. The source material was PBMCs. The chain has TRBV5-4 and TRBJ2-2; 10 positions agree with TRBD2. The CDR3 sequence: CASSFLAGANTGELFF. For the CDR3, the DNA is TGTGCCAGCAGCTTTCTAGCGGGGGCCAACACCGGGGAGCTGTTTTTT.